This TCR beta chain is drawn from a study of blood T cell repertoires in COVID-19. Overall study: The United States, Italy and Spain provided the acute and convalescent COVID-19 samples.

Patients from Seattle were sampled longitudinally, starting during active infection. Using immunoSEQ multiplex PCR, the repertoire was profiled, and TCRdb retains in-frame clones only, with some absent. The table lists approximately 75,000 clones, approximately 84% of them singletons. V lost 5 bases, J lost 10 bases, and 15 bases lay in between. The CDR3 loop spans 14 amino acids. Germline V CDR1 and CDR2: SGHTA, FQGNSA. The sequence came from a man aged 50-60 years with COVID-19, enrolled during active disease. The chain joins TRBV7-2 to TRBJ1-6, with a tentative D call TRBD1 (6 bases). The source material was peripheral blood. CDR3 residues: CASSPWGLGSPLHF. In DNA, the CDR3 is TGTGCCAGCAGCCCGTGGGGGCTGGGCTCACCCCTCCACTTT.